This TCR beta chain originates from a study of T cell responses to AZD1222 COVID-19 vaccine. Study-wide points: Clonal diversity was possibly underestimated, and white British individuals and females predominated among donors. Across spike, vaccine-associated CD4 TCRs were found, dominant at 160-218 and 743-854. Unmutated variant regions reportedly attract nearly half of all spike-specific TCRs. Baseline seropositives among AZD1222 recipients totaled only five or six.

V trimming: 6 bases; J trimming: 7 bases; junction bases outside the gene matches: 5. This CDR3 region has 13 residues. CDR1 and CDR2 from the germline V gene are MNHNY and SVGAGI (reference sequence). Only in-frame clones appear in the TCRdb table, and some are missing; sequencing was by immunoSEQ multiplex PCR. The profile shows some 200,000 clones, roughly 92% of them singletons. Note on this clone: No antigen is known for it.

The gene calls are TRBV6-6 and TRBJ1-3; TRBD1 aligns across 8 bases. The starting material was peripheral blood, obtained 28 days after the second AZD1222 dose. The TCR was taken from an adult who received the AZD1222 COVID-19 vaccine. Here the CDR3 reads CASRRRTGNTIYF. The DNA for the CDR3 is TGTGCCAGCAGACGTCGGACAGGGAACACCATATATTTT.